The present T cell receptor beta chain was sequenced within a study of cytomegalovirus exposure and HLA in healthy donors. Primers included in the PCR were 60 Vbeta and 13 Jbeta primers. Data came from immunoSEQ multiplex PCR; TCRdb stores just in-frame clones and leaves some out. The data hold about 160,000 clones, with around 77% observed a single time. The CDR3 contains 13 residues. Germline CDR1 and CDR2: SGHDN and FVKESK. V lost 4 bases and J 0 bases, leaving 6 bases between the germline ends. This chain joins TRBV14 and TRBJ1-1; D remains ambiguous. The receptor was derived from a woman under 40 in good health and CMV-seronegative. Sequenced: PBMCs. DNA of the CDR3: TGTGCCAGCAGCCGAGACATGAACACTGAAGCTTTCTTT. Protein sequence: CASSRDMNTEAFF.